This T cell receptor beta chain was identified during a study of T cell responses to AZD1222 COVID-19 vaccine. Repertoires were generated with immunoSEQ multiplex PCR, while TCRdb's copy carries only in-frame clones and drops some. The table lists roughly 150,000 clones, 85% to 95% of them singletons, with roughly 7% in the top ten. Germline CDR1 is SGHTA and CDR2 is FQGTGA. The CDR3 totals 16 residues. After removal of 4 bases from V and 1 base from J, the junction contained 5 bases not matched to a gene. This clone showed up just once. The sequences come from peripheral blood, collected 28 days after the second AZD1222 dose. J is TRBJ2-3 and V is TRBV7-3, with 10 bases identical to TRBD2. The sequence derives from an adult who received the AZD1222 COVID-19 vaccine. The CDR3 nucleotides are TGTGCCAGCAGCTCTTCCGGGACTAGCGGCACAGATACGCAGTATTTT. It codes for CASSSSGTSGTDTQYF. The full variable domain, rest sourced from reference TRBV7-3 and TRBJ2-3, is GAGVSQTPSNKVTEKGKYVELRCDPISGHTALYWYRQSLGQGPEFLIYFQGTGAADDSGLPNDRFFAVRPEGSVSTLKIQRTERGDSAVYLCASSSSGTSGTDTQYFGPGTRLTVL.